One and the same sample provided the 8 T cell receptor beta chains below, sequenced in a study of CD8 T cells in ankylosing spondylitis. TCRdb re-derived calls from the 5' RACE reads in MiXCR, one entry per CDR3 protein. The data hold about 200,000 distinct CDR3 sequences, with approximately 24% observed a single time. The sample comprised blood, either unsorted or a sorted T cell fraction (not recorded which). The receptor set was obtained from a male donor with ankylosing spondylitis or in good health (not recorded which).

The chain links TRBV12-3 or TRBV12-4 to TRBJ2-2, with D hard to call. This CDR3 has 16 amino acids. With 6 bases removed from V and 7 bases from J, the gap between germline ends came to 21 bases. The CDR3 DNA sequence: TGTGCCAGCAGCCCCCAAACCAATCCGAGGCACGGGGAGCTGTTTTTT. Translation: CASSPQTNPRHGELFF.

This clonotype showed up many times. The chain recombines TRBV29-1 with TRBJ2-1, with 9 bases identical to TRBD2. The CDR3 totals 15 residues. Germline CDR1 is SQVTM and CDR2 is ANQGSEA. DNA of the CDR3: TGCAGTCTCGGCCGTAGCGGGAGCTCCTACAATGAGCAGTTCTTC. It translates to CSLGRSGSSYNEQFF.

The V gene is TRBV20-1, the J gene TRBJ2-7; 8 nucleotides line up with TRBD1. The CDR3 consists of 13 residues. After removal of 4 bases from V and 3 bases from J, the junction contained 5 bases not matched to a gene. Germline CDR1 DFQATT, CDR2 SNEGSKA (reference sequence). CDR3 in DNA: TGCAGTGCTAAGGGGACAGGACTCTACGAGCAGTACTTC. This encodes CSAKGTGLYEQYF.

This clonotype was counted only a few times. The chain combines TRBV4-3 with TRBJ1-5, with a tentative D call TRBD1 (5 bases). Trimming left V 0 bases short and J 6 bases short, with 9 bases between. The CDR3 totals 14 residues. Per germline, CDR1 LGHNA and CDR2 YSLEER. CDR3 in DNA: TGCGCCAGCAGCCAAGAGGTGGGGACTCAGCCCCAGCATTTT. This translates into CASSQEVGTQPQHF.

This clonotype was found many times. The chain has TRBV20-1 and TRBJ2-1; D might be TRBD2 (7 bases). This CDR3 is 18 amino acids long. V lost 0 bases and J lost 4, with 22 bases in between. Germline V CDR1 and CDR2: DFQATT, SNEGSKA (reference sequence). CDR3 bases: TGCAGTGCTAGAGATCTCCGGGGAGGGGGAGGACATTACAATGAGCAGTTCTTC. Translation: CSARDLRGGGGHYNEQFF.

This clonotype has only a few counts. V is TRBV12-5 and J is TRBJ2-7; 9 bases are shared with TRBD1. Germline CDR1 is LGHNT and CDR2 is FRNRAP. The CDR3 length is 14 residues. With V trimmed by 5 bases and J by 5 bases, 7 bases remained unmatched. The DNA of the CDR3 is TGTGCTAGTGGTCCAGGACAGGGGTCCAACGAGCAGTACTTC. Protein: CASGPGQGSNEQYF.

This clonotype was seen repeatedly, ten times or more. The chain recombines TRBV5-1 with TRBJ2-7, with unresolved D. This CDR3 region has 14 residues. The germline gives CDR1 SGHRS, CDR2 YFSETQ. V lost 4 bases and J lost 6, with 17 bases in between. This chain's CDR3 is CASSPGTPSREQYF. The CDR3 coding sequence is TGCGCCAGCAGCCCCGGTACTCCCAGCCGCGAGCAGTACTTC.

This clonotype has at least ten counts. The chain combines TRBV12-3 or TRBV12-4 with TRBJ2-7; D might be TRBD1 or TRBD2, each matching 5 bases. Trimming removed 8 bases from V and 5 bases from J, with 10 bases in between. This CDR3 comprises 11 residues. The CDR3 coding sequence is TGTGCCAGCCTGGGGGTTCACGAGCAGTACTTC. Protein: CASLGVHEQYF.